These T cell receptor beta chains were read from a single sample in a study of blood T cell repertoires in COVID-19. The repertoire was sequenced with immunoSEQ multiplex PCR; TCRdb's copy has only in-frame clones and lacks some. The data hold 95,000 to 120,000 clones, with 80% to 90% observed a single time. The sample was peripheral blood. These receptors originate from a woman aged 45-65 years with acute or convalescent COVID-19. The CDR3 runs from the conserved cysteine through the conserved F or W. A D gene is named only where the DNA matches it firmly. Expanded clones get a size class; other rows say once, few or many, or leave the size out.

TRBJ2-1 - TRBV2 TRBD1 TGTGCCAGCAGACCCGGGACAGGGGACAATGAGCAGTTCTTC CASRPGTGDNEQFF
TRBJ2-3 - TRBV24-1 - TGTGCCACCAGTGATAAGACGGGGACTAGCACAGATACGCAGTATTTT CATSDKTGTSTDTQYF
TRBJ2-1 - TRBV11-2 - TGTGCCAGCAGCCCCGGAGGGACGGGCTACAATGAGCAGTTCTTC CASSPGGTGYNEQFF
TRBJ2-1 - TRBV4-2 TRBD2 TGTGCCAGCAGCCAAGACGGGCTAGCGGGCTACAATGAGCAGTTCTTC CASSQDGLAGYNEQFF
TRBJ1-4 - TRBV27 TRBD1 TGTGCCAGCAGTTTCCCCCGGACAGGGGTTAATGAAAAACTGTTTTTT CASSFPRTGVNEKLFF
TRBJ2-7 - TRBV6-5 TRBD2 TGTGCCAGCAGATCAACCCTAGCGGGGTCCTACGAGCAGTACTTC CASRSTLAGSYEQYF
TRBJ2-7 - TRBV14 - TGTGCCAGCAGCCAAGAGCGGGACGGAAAATACTACGAGCAGTACTTC CASSQERDGKYYEQYF
TRBJ2-1 - TRBV20-1 - TGCAGTGCGCGGTACAATGAGCAGTTCTTC CSARYNEQFF
TRBJ2-3 - TRBV5-4 TRBD2 TGTGCCAGCAGCGGACTAGCGGGGGTCACAGATACGCAGTATTTT CASSGLAGVTDTQYF
TRBJ1-1 few TRBV5-1 - TGCGCCAGCAGCTCGAGTCGAAGGAACACTGAAGCTTTCTTT CASSSSRRNTEAFF
TRBJ1-2 - TRBV27 - TGTGCCAGCAAAGGAACAACGGGGGGCTACACCTTC CASKGTTGGYTF